This entry features one T cell receptor beta chain sequence. Its target is not known. V was clipped by 7 bases and J by 8 bases, with 8 bases between them. The germline V gene encodes CDR1 MGHDK and CDR2 SYGVNS. The CDR3 consists of 11 residues. This sample was included in a study of T cell responses to AZD1222 COVID-19 vaccine. As for the study in general: Pooling was applied to second doses at about 4 or about 12 weeks.

Study-wide findings and caveats: In a largely white British group with more females than males, clonal diversity was possibly underestimated. Spike-specific TCR breadth rose after two AZD1222 doses, and depth rose as well.

Sequencing was performed with immunoSEQ multiplex PCR; in TCRdb, only in-frame clones are kept and a portion is missing. This table has approximately 150,000 clones, more than 70% appearing once. This clonotype was sampled from an adult in good health. V and J are TRBV25-1 and TRBJ1-4; D may be TRBD1 (5 bases). The source material was peripheral blood, sampled on day 0 of AZD1222 vaccination. CDR3 amino acids: CASTQGEKLFF. As DNA, the CDR3 is TGTGCCAGCACCCAGGGCGAAAAACTGTTTTTT.